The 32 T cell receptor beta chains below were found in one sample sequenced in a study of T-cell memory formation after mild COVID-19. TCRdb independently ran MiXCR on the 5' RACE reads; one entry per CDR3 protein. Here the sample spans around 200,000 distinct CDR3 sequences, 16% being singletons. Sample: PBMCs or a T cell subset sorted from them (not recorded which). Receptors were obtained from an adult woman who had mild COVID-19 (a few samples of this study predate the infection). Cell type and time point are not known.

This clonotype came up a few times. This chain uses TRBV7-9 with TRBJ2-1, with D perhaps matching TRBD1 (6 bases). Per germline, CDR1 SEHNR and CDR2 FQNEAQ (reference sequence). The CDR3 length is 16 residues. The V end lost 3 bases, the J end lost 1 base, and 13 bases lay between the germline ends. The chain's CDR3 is CASSLGARGSYNEQFF. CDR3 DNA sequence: TGTGCCAGCAGCTTGGGGGCCCGGGGATCCTACAATGAGCAGTTCTTC.

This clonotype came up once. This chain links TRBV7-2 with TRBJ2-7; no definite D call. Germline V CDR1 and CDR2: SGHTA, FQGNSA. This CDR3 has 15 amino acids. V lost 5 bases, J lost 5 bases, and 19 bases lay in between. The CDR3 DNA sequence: TGTGCCAGCAGCCCCCGGGCCTCTAAAGAACACGAGCAGTACTTC. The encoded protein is CASSPRASKEHEQYF.

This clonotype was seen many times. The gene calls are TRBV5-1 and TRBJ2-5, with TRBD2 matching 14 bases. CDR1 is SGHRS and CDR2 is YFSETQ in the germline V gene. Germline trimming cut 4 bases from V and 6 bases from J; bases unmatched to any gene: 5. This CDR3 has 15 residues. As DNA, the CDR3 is TGCGCCAGCAGCGTGACTAGCGGGGGGGCGAAGACCCAGTACTTC. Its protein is CASSVTSGGAKTQYF.

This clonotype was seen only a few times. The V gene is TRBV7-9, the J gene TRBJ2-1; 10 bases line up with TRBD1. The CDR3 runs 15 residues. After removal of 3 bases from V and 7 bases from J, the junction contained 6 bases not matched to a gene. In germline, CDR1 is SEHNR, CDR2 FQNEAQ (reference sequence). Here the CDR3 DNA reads TGTGCCAGCAGCTTTTGGACAGGGGGAGGGAATGAGCAGTTCTTC. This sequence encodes CASSFWTGGGNEQFF.

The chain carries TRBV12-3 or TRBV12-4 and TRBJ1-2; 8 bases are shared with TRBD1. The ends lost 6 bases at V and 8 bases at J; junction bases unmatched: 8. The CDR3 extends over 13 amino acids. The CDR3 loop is CASRPDRAGGYTF. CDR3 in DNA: TGTGCCAGCAGACCGGACAGGGCTGGCGGCTACACCTTC.

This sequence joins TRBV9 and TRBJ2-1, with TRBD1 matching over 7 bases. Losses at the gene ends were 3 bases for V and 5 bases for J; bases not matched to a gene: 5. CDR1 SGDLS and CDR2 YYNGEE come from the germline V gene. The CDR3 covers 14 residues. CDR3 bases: TGTGCCAGCAGCGAACGACAGGGAAACAATGAGCAGTTCTTC. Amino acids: CASSERQGNNEQFF.

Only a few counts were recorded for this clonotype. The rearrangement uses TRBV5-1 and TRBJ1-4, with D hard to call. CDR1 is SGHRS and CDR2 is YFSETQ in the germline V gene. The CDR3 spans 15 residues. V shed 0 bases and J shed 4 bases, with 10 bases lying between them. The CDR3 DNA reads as TGCGCCAGCAGCTTGGCGGTGGGAGATAATGAAAAACTGTTTTTT. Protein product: CASSLAVGDNEKLFF.

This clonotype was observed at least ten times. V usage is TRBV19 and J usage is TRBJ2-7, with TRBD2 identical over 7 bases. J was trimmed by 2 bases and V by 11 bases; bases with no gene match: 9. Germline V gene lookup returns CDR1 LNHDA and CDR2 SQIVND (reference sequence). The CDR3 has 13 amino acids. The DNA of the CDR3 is TGTGCCTCAGCCTCGGGGGGAACCTACGAGCAGTACTTC. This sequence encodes CASASGGTYEQYF.

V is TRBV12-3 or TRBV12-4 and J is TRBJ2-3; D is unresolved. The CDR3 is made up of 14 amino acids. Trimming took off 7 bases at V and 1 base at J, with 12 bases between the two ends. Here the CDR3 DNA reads TGTGCCAGCAACCTGAGACAAGGCACAGATACGCAGTATTTT. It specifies CASNLRQGTDTQYF.

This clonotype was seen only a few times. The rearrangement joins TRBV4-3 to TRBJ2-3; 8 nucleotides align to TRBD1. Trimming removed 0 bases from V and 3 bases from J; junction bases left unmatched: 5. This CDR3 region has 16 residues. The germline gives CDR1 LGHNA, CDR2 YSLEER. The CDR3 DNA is TGCGCCAGCAGCCAAGATCACAGGGGGAGGACAGATACGCAGTATTTT. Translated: CASSQDHRGRTDTQYF.

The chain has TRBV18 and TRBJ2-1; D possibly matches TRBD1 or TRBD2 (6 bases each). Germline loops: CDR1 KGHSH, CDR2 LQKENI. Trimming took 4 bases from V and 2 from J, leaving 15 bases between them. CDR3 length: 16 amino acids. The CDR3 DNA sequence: TGTGCCAGCTCACACCGGGGGCCGGGGGCCTACAATGAGCAGTTCTTC. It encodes CASSHRGPGAYNEQFF.

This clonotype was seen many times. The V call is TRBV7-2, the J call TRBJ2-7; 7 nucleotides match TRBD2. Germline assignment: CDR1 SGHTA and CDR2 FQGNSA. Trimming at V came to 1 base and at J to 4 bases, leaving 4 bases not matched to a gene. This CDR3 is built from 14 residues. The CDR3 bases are TGTGCCAGCAGCTTAGGCGGGAGCCTATACGAGCAGTACTTC. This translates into CASSLGGSLYEQYF.

CDR3 loop: CSARAQQGASEAFF. The CDR3 DNA reads TGCAGTGCTAGAGCCCAACAGGGGGCAAGTGAAGCTTTCTTT. This chain uses TRBV20-1 with TRBJ1-1; 9 nucleotides agree with TRBD1. In germline, CDR1 is DFQATT, CDR2 SNEGSKA (reference sequence). The CDR3 covers 14 residues. With 1 base clipped from V and 7 bases from J, the junction kept 7 bases outside the gene matches.

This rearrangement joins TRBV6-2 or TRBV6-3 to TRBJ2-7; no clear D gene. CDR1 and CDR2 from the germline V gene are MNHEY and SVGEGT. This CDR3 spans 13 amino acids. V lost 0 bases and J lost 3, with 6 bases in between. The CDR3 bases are TGTGCCAGCAGTTACTCGGGCCGCTACGAGCAGTACTTC. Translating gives CASSYSGRYEQYF.

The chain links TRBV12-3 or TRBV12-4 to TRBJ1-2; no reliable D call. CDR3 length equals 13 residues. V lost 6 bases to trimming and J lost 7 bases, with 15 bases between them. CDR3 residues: CASRARPSAGYTF. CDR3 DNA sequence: TGTGCCAGCAGGGCGAGGCCCTCGGCTGGCTACACCTTC.

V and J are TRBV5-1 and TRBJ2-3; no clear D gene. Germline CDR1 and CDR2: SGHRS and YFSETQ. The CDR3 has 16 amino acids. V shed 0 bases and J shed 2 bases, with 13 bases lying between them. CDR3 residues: CASSLEGSGSTDTQYF. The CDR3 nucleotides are TGCGCCAGCAGCTTGGAAGGCTCCGGGTCCACAGATACGCAGTATTTT.

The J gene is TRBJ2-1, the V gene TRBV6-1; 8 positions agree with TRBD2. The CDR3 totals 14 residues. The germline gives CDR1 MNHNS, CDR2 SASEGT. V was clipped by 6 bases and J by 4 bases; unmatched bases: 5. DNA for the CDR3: TGTGCCAGCAGAACCGGGACTAGTTACAATGAGCAGTTCTTC. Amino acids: CASRTGTSYNEQFF.

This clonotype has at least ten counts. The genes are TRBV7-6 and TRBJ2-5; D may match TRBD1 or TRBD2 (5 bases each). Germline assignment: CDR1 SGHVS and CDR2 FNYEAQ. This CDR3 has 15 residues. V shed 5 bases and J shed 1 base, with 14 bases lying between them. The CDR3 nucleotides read TGTGCCAGCAGCCGACCGGGGACCAGCCAAGAGACCCAGTACTTC. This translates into CASSRPGTSQETQYF. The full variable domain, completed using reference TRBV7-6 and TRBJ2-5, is GAGVSQSPRYKVTKRGQDVALRCDPISGHVSLYWYRQALGQGPEFLTYFNYEAQQDKSGLPNDRFSAERPEGSISTLTIQRTEQRDSAMYRCASSRPGTSQETQYFGPGTRLLVL.

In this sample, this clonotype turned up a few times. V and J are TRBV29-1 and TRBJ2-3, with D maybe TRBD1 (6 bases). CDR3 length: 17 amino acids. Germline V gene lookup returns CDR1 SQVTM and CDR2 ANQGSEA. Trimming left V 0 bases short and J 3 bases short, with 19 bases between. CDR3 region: CSVEDMRDTPRTDTQYF. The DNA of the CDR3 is TGCAGCGTTGAAGATATGAGGGACACCCCGAGGACAGATACGCAGTATTTT.

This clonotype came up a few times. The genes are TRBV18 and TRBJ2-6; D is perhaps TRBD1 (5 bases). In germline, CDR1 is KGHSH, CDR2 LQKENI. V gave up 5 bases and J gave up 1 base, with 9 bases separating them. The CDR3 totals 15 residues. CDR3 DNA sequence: TGTGCCAGCTCAACTCAGGGTTCTGGGGCCAACGTCCTGACTTTC. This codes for CASSTQGSGANVLTF.

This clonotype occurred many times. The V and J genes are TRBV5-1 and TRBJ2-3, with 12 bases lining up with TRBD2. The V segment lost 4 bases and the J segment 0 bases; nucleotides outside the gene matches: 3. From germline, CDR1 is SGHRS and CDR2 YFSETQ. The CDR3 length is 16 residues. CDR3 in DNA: TGCGCCAGCAGCCAACTAGCGGGGGGCAGCACAGATACGCAGTATTTT. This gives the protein CASSQLAGGSTDTQYF. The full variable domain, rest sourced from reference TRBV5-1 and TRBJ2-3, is KAGVTQTPRYLIKTRGQQVTLSCSPISGHRSVSWYQQTPGQGLQFLFEYFSETQRNKGNFPGRFSGRQFSNSRSEMNVSTLELGDSALYLCASSQLAGGSTDTQYFGPGTRLTVL.

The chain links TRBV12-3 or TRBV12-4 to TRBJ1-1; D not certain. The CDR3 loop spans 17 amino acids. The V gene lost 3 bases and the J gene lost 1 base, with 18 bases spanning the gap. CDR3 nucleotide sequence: TGTGCCAGCAGTTTTGCCTACAAATATTGGGAGAACACTGAAGCTTTCTTT. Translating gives CASSFAYKYWENTEAFF.

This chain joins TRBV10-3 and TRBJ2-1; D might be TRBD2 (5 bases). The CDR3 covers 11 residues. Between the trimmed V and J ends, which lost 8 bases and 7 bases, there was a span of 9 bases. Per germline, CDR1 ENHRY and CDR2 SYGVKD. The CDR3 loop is CAIGERNEQFF. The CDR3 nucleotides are TGTGCCATCGGGGAGCGAAATGAGCAGTTCTTC.

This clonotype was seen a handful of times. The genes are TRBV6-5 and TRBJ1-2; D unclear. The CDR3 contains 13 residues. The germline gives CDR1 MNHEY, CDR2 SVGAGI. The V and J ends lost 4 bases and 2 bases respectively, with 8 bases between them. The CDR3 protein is CASSSTVNYGYTF. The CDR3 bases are TGTGCCAGCAGTTCTACAGTAAACTATGGCTACACCTTC.

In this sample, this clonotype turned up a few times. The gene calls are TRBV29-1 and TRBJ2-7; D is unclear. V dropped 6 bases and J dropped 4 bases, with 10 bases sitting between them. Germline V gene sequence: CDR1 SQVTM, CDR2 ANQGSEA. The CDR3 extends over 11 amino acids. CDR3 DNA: TGCAGCGTCCAGGTAGAATACGAGCAGTACTTC. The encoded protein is CSVQVEYEQYF.

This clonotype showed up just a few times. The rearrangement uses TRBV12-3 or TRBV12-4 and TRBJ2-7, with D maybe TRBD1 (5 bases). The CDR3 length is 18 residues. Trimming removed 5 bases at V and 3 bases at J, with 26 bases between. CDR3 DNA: TGTGCCAGCAGTCCGCCCAGGGCCCTCGGTCCTCAAAGCTACGAGCAGTACTTC. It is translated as CASSPPRALGPQSYEQYF.

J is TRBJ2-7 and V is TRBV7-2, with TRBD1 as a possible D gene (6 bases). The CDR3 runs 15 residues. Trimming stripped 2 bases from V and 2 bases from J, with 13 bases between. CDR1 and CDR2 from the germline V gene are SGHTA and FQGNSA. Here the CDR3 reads CASSLRGHHTYEQYF. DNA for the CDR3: TGTGCCAGCAGCTTACGGGGACACCATACCTACGAGCAGTACTTC. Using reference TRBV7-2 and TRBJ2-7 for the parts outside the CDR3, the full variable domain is GAGVSQSPSNKVTEKGKDVELRCDPISGHTALYWYRQSLGQGLEFLIYFQGNSAPDKSGLPSDRFSAERTGGSVSTLTIQRTQQEDSAVYLCASSLRGHHTYEQYFGPGTRLTVT.

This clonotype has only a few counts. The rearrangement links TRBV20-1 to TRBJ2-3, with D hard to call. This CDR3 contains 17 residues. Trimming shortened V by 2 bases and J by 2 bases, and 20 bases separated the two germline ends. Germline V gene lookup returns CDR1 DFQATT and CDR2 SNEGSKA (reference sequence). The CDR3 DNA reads TGCAGTGCTAGACCCTTTGTGGGCCTGGGTCCCACAGATACGCAGTATTTT. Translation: CSARPFVGLGPTDTQYF.

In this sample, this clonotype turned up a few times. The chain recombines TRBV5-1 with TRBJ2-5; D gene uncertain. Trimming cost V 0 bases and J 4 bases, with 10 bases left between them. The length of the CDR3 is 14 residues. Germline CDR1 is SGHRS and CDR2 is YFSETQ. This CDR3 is CASSLAGVGETQYF. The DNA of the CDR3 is TGCGCCAGCAGCTTGGCTGGGGTCGGAGAGACCCAGTACTTC.

CDR3 sequence (DNA): TGCAGTGCTAGTGGCCAGGCTCTCGGTGGGGAGCAGTTCTTC. As protein: CSASGQALGGEQFF. The chain uses TRBV20-1 and TRBJ2-1; no reliable D call. Trimming removed 3 bases at V and 10 bases at J, with 19 bases between. CDR1 DFQATT and CDR2 SNEGSKA come from the germline V gene (reference sequence). There are 14 residues in the CDR3.

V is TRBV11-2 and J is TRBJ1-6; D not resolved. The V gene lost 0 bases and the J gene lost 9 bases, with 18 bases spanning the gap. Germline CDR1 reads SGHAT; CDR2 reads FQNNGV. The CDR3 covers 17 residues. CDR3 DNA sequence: TGTGCCAGCAGCTTAGACCCTCCCAGCAGCTCCGGTTCACCCCTCCACTTT. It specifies CASSLDPPSSSGSPLHF.

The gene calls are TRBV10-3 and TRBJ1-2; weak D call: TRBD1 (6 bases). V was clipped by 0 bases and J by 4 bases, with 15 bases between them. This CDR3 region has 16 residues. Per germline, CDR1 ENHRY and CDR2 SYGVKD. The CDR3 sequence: CAISESRTEAGYGYTF. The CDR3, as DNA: TGTGCCATCAGTGAGTCGAGGACAGAGGCGGGCTATGGCTACACCTTC.